The rows below give T cell receptor beta chains drawn from one sample of a study of identical twins. TCRdb itself ran the 5' RACE reads through MiXCR, one entry per CDR3 protein. In the table there are around 490,000 distinct CDR3 sequences, roughly 15% of which are singletons. These data were likewise used in another study, on yellow fever vaccine responses in identical twins.

The sample comprised CD4+ T cells sorted from blood. The origin of the receptors is a young woman in good health. CDR3s include the opening cysteine and the closing phenylalanine or tryptophan. A D gene is named only where the DNA matches it firmly. Clone size is given for some rows only: seen once, a few or many times, or a class if the clone is expanded.

size	V	D	J	CDR3	DNA
few	TRBV14	.	TRBJ2-2	CASSQDPFPANTGELFF	TGTGCCAGCAGCCAAGATCCCTTTCCCGCGAACACCGGGGAGCTGTTTTTT
.	TRBV2	.	TRBJ2-1	CASSRDGSYNEQFF	TGTGCCAGCAGCCGGGACGGTTCCTACAATGAGCAGTTCTTC
.	TRBV20-1	.	TRBJ2-7	CSATQTQGGDTIKQYF	TGCAGTGCCACCCAAACACAGGGTGGGGACACCATCAAGCAGTACTTC
few	TRBV5-1	.	TRBJ2-3	CASSSGPGDTQYF	TGCGCCAGCAGCAGCGGACCAGGGGATACGCAGTATTTT
many	TRBV6-1	TRBD2	TRBJ2-3	CASRHGLADTDTQYF	TGTGCCAGCAGACACGGACTAGCTGACACAGATACGCAGTATTTT
few	TRBV2	.	TRBJ2-1	CASSTQGGNEQFF	TGTGCCAGCAGTACACAGGGAGGAAATGAACAGTTCTTC
few	TRBV9	TRBD1	TRBJ1-1	CASSVQGADTEAFF	TGTGCCAGCAGCGTACAGGGGGCTGACACTGAAGCTTTCTTT
.	TRBV4-1	TRBD2	TRBJ2-1	CASSHPATSRYNEQFF	TGCGCCAGCAGCCACCCCGCGACTAGCCGATACAATGAGCAGTTCTTC
.	TRBV3-1	.	TRBJ2-1	CASSHTTQLPYNEQFF	TGTGCCAGCAGCCACACCACACAGCTCCCCTACAATGAGCAGTTCTTC
.	TRBV25-1	.	TRBJ2-7	CASSESQGSPYEQYF	TGTGCCAGCAGTGAATCGCAGGGGTCCCCCTACGAGCAGTACTTC
few	TRBV5-1	TRBD1	TRBJ2-2	CASSLDGTGRGNFGNTGELFF	TGCGCCAGCAGCTTGGATGGGACAGGGAGAGGCAACTTTGGGAACACCGGGGAGCTGTTTTTT
many	TRBV5-1	.	TRBJ2-1	CASSLTGSYNEQFF	TGCGCCAGCAGCTTGACAGGGTCCTACAATGAGCAGTTCTTC
few	TRBV10-3	TRBD1	TRBJ1-1	CAISEGQANTEAFF	TGTGCCATCAGTGAGGGACAGGCGAACACTGAAGCTTTCTTT
.	TRBV13	TRBD2	TRBJ2-1	CASRKLAGTDNEQFF	TGTGCCAGCAGAAAACTAGCGGGGACCGACAATGAGCAGTTCTTC